This T cell receptor (beta chain) derives from a study of blood T cell repertoires in COVID-19. At the level of the study: T cells, B-cell-depleted T cells, or PBMCs supplied cDNA or gDNA.

Authors' analysis steps: Amplification with reference gene primers provided the estimates of nucleated cell counts. TCRdb's copy holds only in-frame clones and misses some; the assay was immunoSEQ multiplex PCR. V, J and clone size are those of that table, while D and trimming were read from the DNA. This table holds 25,000 to 35,000 clones, roughly 89% found once. The TCR comes from a human donor with acute or convalescent COVID-19. The donor label of this sample is uncertain. Sample: peripheral blood.

The CDR3 DNA is TGTGCCAGCTCACGAGACAGACTCCCGAACACCGGGGAGCTGTTTTTT. It specifies CASSRDRLPNTGELFF. The genes are TRBV18 and TRBJ2-2; tentatively, D is TRBD1 (5 bases). In germline, CDR1 is KGHSH, CDR2 LQKENI. Trimming took 4 bases from V and 0 from J, leaving 12 bases between them. The length of the CDR3 is 16 residues.